This is a list of T cell receptor beta chains from one sample in a study of cytomegalovirus exposure and HLA in healthy donors. Using immunoSEQ multiplex PCR, the repertoire was profiled, and TCRdb retains in-frame clones only, with some absent. The table has under 150,000 clones, approximately 80% seen once. The sample taken for sequencing was PBMCs. These receptors originate from a man aged 40-49 years in good health and CMV-seropositive. The CDR3 runs from the conserved cysteine through the conserved F or W. D genes are given only for firm matches. Clone size is not always given. Where it is, it says once, few, many or a class for expanded clones.

D: .; size: .; J: TRBJ2-1; V: TRBV5-1; CDR3: CASSLPGGGSYNEQFF; DNA: TGCGCCAGCAGTCTCCCGGGGGGCGGGTCCTACAATGAGCAGTTCTTC
D: TRBD1; size: .; J: TRBJ1-5; V: TRBV19; CDR3: CASRDRPNSNQPQHF; DNA: TGTGCCAGTAGGGACAGGCCAAATAGCAATCAGCCCCAGCATTTT
D: .; size: .; J: TRBJ2-1; V: TRBV2; CDR3: CASRGRSYNEQFF; DNA: TGTGCCAGCAGGGGGAGATCCTACAATGAGCAGTTCTTC
D: .; size: .; J: TRBJ1-6; V: TRBV9; CDR3: CASSVVEESPLHF; DNA: TGTGCCAGCAGCGTAGTTGAGGAATCACCCCTCCACTTT
D: .; size: once; J: TRBJ1-5; V: TRBV28; CDR3: CASSYGATANQPQHF; DNA: TGTGCCAGCAGTTACGGAGCCACCGCCAATCAGCCCCAGCATTTT
D: .; size: .; J: TRBJ1-1; V: TRBV11-2; CDR3: CASSFSTGIVLTEAFF; DNA: TGTGCCAGCAGCTTTTCGACAGGAATAGTACTTACTGAAGCTTTCTTT
D: TRBD2; size: .; J: TRBJ2-7; V: TRBV11-2; CDR3: CASSLGIGSGGAYEQYF; DNA: TGTGCCAGCAGCTTAGGAATAGGTAGCGGGGGGGCCTACGAGCAGTACTTC
D: TRBD2; size: .; J: TRBJ2-7; V: TRBV6-5; CDR3: CASSYVAGPTYEQYF; DNA: TGTGCCAGCAGTTACGTAGCGGGGCCTACCTACGAGCAGTACTTC
D: .; size: .; J: TRBJ1-1; V: TRBV27; CDR3: CASKWKGARSNTEAFF; DNA: TGTGCCAGCAAGTGGAAAGGGGCGCGGAGCAACACTGAAGCTTTCTTT
D: .; size: .; J: TRBJ1-1; V: TRBV6-5; CDR3: CASTPSGRTEAFF; DNA: TGTGCCAGCACCCCCTCAGGTCGGACTGAAGCTTTCTTT
D: .; size: .; J: TRBJ2-7; V: TRBV2; CDR3: CASNTGTYEQYF; DNA: TGTGCCAGCAACACAGGGACCTACGAGCAGTACTTC
D: .; size: .; J: TRBJ2-2; V: TRBV2; CDR3: CASSGLTNTGELFF; DNA: TGTGCCAGCAGTGGACTAACTAACACCGGGGAGCTGTTTTTT
D: .; size: once; J: TRBJ2-3; V: TRBV9; CDR3: CASSVTAASTDTQYF; DNA: TGTGCCAGCAGCGTAACGGCAGCGAGCACAGATACGCAGTATTTT
D: .; size: once; J: TRBJ1-2; V: TRBV6-1; CDR3: CASSLQGTSSYGYTF; DNA: TGTGCCAGCAGTTTACAGGGTACCTCTTCCTATGGCTACACCTTC
D: TRBD1; size: .; J: TRBJ1-1; V: TRBV11-2; CDR3: CASSPQGASTEAFF; DNA: TGTGCCAGCAGCCCACAGGGGGCAAGTACTGAAGCTTTCTTT
D: .; size: .; J: TRBJ1-2; V: TRBV29-1; CDR3: CSAIPPGRHGYTF; DNA: TGCAGCGCTATCCCCCCGGGAAGGCATGGCTACACCTTC
D: TRBD1; size: .; J: TRBJ2-7; V: TRBV29-1; CDR3: CSVDGTGDEQYF; DNA: TGCAGCGTTGATGGGACAGGGGACGAGCAGTACTTC
D: .; size: .; J: TRBJ2-7; V: TRBV10-3; CDR3: CAISAGTQSYEQYF; DNA: TGTGCCATCAGTGCCGGGACTCAGTCCTACGAGCAGTACTTC
D: .; size: .; J: TRBJ2-5; V: TRBV7-8; CDR3: CASSPNGAAQETQYF; DNA: TGTGCCAGCAGCCCAAACGGTGCGGCCCAGGAGACCCAGTACTTC
D: .; size: .; J: TRBJ2-2; V: TRBV7-7; CDR3: CASGSSITGELFF; DNA: TGTGCTAGCGGATCTAGTATCACCGGGGAGCTGTTTTTT
D: .; size: .; J: TRBJ2-7; V: TRBV5-4; CDR3: CASSTEGGRHEQYF; DNA: TGTGCCAGCAGTACTGAAGGGGGAAGGCACGAGCAGTACTTC
D: TRBD1; size: .; J: TRBJ1-4; V: TRBV6-5; CDR3: CASSRWDRDEKLFF; DNA: TGTGCCAGCAGTAGGTGGGACAGGGATGAAAAACTGTTTTTT
D: .; size: .; J: TRBJ1-6; V: TRBV27; CDR3: CASSLSLGPVRGSPLHF; DNA: TGTGCCAGCAGTTTATCCTTAGGGCCGGTTCGGGGTTCACCCCTCCACTTT
D: TRBD1; size: .; J: TRBJ2-4; V: TRBV7-9; CDR3: CASSQQDRGEPAGQYF; DNA: TGTGCCAGCAGCCAGCAGGACAGGGGAGAGCCAGCGGGTCAGTACTTC
D: TRBD2; size: once; J: TRBJ2-3; V: TRBV4-1; CDR3: CASSQDTAGANWEDTQYF; DNA: TGCGCCAGCAGCCAAGATACAGCGGGGGCTAATTGGGAAGATACGCAGTATTTT
D: .; size: .; J: TRBJ1-5; V: TRBV2; CDR3: CASSEGPTRDQPQHF; DNA: TGTGCCAGCAGTGAAGGCCCGACTCGGGATCAGCCCCAGCATTTT
D: .; size: .; J: TRBJ1-2; V: TRBV6-5; CDR3: CASSYAGPTYGYTF; DNA: TGTGCCAGCAGTTACGCGGGCCCGACCTATGGCTACACCTTC
D: .; size: .; J: TRBJ1-4; V: TRBV7-2; CDR3: CASSRTSTAGEKLFF; DNA: TGTGCCAGCAGTCGGACTTCCACAGCGGGGGAAAAACTGTTTTTT
D: .; size: .; J: TRBJ1-3; V: TRBV30; CDR3: CAWSVGGHPGNTIYF; DNA: TGTGCCTGGAGTGTAGGGGGACACCCTGGAAACACCATATATTTT
D: .; size: .; J: TRBJ1-1; V: TRBV11-2; CDR3: CASSPTAQGTEAFF; DNA: TGTGCCAGCAGCCCAACGGCCCAGGGCACTGAAGCTTTCTTT
D: .; size: .; J: TRBJ1-1; V: TRBV7-9; CDR3: CASSRGGGRVNTEAFF; DNA: TGTGCCAGCAGCCGCGGGGGGGGCCGGGTAAACACTGAAGCTTTCTTT
D: TRBD1; size: .; J: TRBJ1-2; V: TRBV7-2; CDR3: CASSTGQGLYGYTF; DNA: TGTGCCAGCAGTACGGGACAGGGCCTTTATGGCTACACCTTC
D: .; size: .; J: TRBJ2-3; V: TRBV5-6; CDR3: CASSRLVQDTQYF; DNA: TGTGCCAGCAGCCGACTAGTGCAAGATACGCAGTATTTT
D: .; size: .; J: TRBJ1-5; V: TRBV2; CDR3: CASSSPERQPQHF; DNA: TGTGCCAGCAGTTCCCCAGAGCGTCAGCCCCAGCATTTT
D: TRBD2; size: .; J: TRBJ2-1; V: TRBV7-2; CDR3: CASSPRGGGNYNEQFF; DNA: TGTGCCAGCAGCCCCCGTGGCGGGGGTAACTACAATGAGCAGTTCTTC
D: TRBD1; size: .; J: TRBJ2-1; V: TRBV5-1; CDR3: CASSPGQGVGYNEQFF; DNA: TGCGCCAGCAGCCCCGGACAGGGGGTGGGATACAATGAGCAGTTCTTC
D: TRBD1; size: .; J: TRBJ1-6; V: TRBV6-5; CDR3: CASSYGTGGLNSPLHF; DNA: TGTGCCAGCAGTTACGGGACAGGGGGACTCAATTCACCCCTCCACTTT
D: TRBD1; size: .; J: TRBJ2-1; V: TRBV7-9; CDR3: CASSPTWSRGTYNEQFF; DNA: TGTGCCAGCAGCCCAACCTGGAGCAGGGGGACCTACAATGAGCAGTTCTTC
D: .; size: .; J: TRBJ2-5; V: TRBV11-3; CDR3: CASSLSLDETQYF; DNA: TGTGCCAGCAGCTTAAGCCTAGATGAGACCCAGTACTTC
D: .; size: .; J: TRBJ1-2; V: TRBV2; CDR3: CASLGHLVGGYTF; DNA: TGTGCCAGCCTGGGACACCTCGTGGGAGGCTACACCTTC
D: TRBD2; size: .; J: TRBJ2-1; V: TRBV11-2; CDR3: CASSFQLAGGYNEQFF; DNA: TGTGCCAGCAGCTTCCAACTAGCGGGAGGTTACAATGAGCAGTTCTTC